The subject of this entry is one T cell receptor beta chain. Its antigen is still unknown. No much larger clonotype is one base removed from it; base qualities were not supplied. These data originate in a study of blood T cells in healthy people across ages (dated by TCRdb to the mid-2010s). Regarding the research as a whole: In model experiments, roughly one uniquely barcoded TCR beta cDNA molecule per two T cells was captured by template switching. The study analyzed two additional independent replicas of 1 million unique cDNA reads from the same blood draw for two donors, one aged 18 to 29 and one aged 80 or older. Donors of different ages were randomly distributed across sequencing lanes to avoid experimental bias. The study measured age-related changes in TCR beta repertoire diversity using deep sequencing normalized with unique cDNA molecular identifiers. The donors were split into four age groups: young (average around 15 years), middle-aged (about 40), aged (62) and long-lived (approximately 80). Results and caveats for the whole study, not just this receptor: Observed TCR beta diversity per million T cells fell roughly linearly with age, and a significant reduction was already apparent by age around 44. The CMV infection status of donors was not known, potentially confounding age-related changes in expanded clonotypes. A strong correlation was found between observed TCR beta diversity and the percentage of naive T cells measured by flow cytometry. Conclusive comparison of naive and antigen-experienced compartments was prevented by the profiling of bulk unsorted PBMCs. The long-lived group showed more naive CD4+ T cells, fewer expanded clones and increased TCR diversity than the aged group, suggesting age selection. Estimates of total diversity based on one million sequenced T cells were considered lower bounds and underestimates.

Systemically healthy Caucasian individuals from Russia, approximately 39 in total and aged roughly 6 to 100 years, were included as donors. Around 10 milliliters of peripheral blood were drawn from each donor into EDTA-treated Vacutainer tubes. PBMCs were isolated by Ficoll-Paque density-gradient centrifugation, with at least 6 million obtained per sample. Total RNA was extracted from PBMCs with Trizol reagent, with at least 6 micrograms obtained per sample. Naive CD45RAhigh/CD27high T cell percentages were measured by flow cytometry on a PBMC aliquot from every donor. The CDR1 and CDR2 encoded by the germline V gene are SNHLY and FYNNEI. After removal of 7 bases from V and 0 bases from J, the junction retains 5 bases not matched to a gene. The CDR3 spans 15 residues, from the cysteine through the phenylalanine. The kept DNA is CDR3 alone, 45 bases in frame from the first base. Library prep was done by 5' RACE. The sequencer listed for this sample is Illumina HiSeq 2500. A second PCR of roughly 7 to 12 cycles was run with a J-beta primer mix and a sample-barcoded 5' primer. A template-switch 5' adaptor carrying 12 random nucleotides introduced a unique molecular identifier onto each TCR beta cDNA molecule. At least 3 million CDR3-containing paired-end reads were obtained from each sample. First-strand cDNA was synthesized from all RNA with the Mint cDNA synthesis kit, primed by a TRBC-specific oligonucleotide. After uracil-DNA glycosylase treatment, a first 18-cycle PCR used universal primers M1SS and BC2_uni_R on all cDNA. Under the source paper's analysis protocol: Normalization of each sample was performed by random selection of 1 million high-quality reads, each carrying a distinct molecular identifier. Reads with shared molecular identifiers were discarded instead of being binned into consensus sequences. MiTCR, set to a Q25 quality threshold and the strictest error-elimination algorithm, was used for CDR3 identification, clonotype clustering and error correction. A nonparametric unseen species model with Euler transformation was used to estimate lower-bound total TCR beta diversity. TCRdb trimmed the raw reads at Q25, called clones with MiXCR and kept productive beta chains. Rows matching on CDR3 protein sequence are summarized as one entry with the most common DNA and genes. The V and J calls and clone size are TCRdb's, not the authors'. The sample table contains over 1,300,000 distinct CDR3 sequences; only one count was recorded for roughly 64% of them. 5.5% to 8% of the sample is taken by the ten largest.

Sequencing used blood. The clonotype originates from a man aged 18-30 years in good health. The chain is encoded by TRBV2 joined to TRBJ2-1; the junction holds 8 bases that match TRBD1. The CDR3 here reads CASKEDRASYNEQFF. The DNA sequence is TGTGCCAGCAAAGAGGACAGGGCCTCCTACAATGAGCAGTTCTTC.